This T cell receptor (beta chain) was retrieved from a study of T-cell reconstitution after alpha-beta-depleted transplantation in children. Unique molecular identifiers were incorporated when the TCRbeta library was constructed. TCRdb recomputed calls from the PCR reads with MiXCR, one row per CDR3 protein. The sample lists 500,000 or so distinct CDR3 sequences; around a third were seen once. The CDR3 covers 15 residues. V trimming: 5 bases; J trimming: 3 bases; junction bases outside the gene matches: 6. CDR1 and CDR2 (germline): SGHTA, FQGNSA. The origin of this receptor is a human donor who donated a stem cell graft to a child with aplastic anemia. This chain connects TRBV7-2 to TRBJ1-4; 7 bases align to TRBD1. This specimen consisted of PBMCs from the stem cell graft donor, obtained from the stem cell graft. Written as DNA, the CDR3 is TGTGCCAGCAGCCGTGGGGGACAGCCTAATGAAAAACTGTTTTTT. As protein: CASSRGGQPNEKLFF.